This TCR beta chain comes out of a study of T cells in Graves' hyperthyroidism and ophthalmopathy (dated by TCRdb to 2018 to 2020). Turning to the overall study: Peripheral blood samples were taken at the time of initial diagnosis, prior to any treatment. The paper describes TCR Vbeta CDR3 sequencing of 120 to 150 peripheral blood samples, made up of approximately 40 ophthalmopathy patients, approximately 73 hyperthyroidism patients and roughly 17 progressor patients. Thyroid tissue and blood T-cell repertoires from several Graves' hyperthyroidism patients were also compared in the study. The 95 to 100 discovery patients were divided at random into training and test sets in a 7:3 ratio. Prospective prediction of ophthalmopathy was tested in an independent validation cohort of 18 hyperthyroidism patients and 15 to 17 patients who later progressed to ophthalmopathy. After sampling, hyperthyroidism patients received methimazole starting at 30 mg daily, and ophthalmopathy patients received high-dose intravenous methylprednisolone. To identify TCR V-J signatures that set the groups apart, the researchers used a discovery cohort of roughly 100 patients, made up of around 42 with Graves' ophthalmopathy and 57 with stable Graves' hyperthyroidism. What the research found in general, with its limitations: Sample size was not statistically predetermined, and blinding of investigators to group allocation was not performed. Ophthalmopathy was separated from stable hyperthyroidism by a 13 V-J signature model, with 87.88% sensitivity and about 84% specificity obtained in cross-validation and 80%/75% obtained in testing. Most expanded thyroid clonotypes (frequency above 0.001) were also found in blood, which suggests that blood repertoires may mirror thyroid immune responses. In validation, progression to ophthalmopathy was predicted by the model with roughly 71% sensitivity and just over 72% specificity, a median of roughly six months before onset.

TCR beta CDR3 regions were amplified from RNA transcripts. A first-round RT-PCR of the TCR CDR3 used the HTBI primer set with the Qiagen OneStep RT-PCR kit. Libraries were constructed in a second round of multiplex PCR, after which size selection and purification were performed. Paired-end sequencing of the libraries was performed with 100 bp reads on an Illumina HiSeq2000. The authors' pipeline ran thus. SOAPnuke was used to process the raw data, throwing out any read that contained adapters or uncalled bases, had a mean Phred below 15, or lacked an exact constant-primer or identifier match. COPE v1.2.5 was used to merge high-quality paired reads, and clonotypes were defined as unique nucleotide sequences. MiTCR v1.1 was used to align clonotypes to the IMGT TRBV, TRBD and TRBJ reference segments. Analysis was restricted to V-J combinations with a frequency above 0.0001, which covered 99% to 99.2% of repertoires. A TCS score was defined as the ratio of F50 (clonal expansion) to E x V (chaos), with BLOSUM62-based TCRdist applied between CDR3 peptides within each V-J. Welch's t-statistics and random forest reduced around 510 V-J features to about 12, which were used in a naive Bayes classifier (R e1071). The raw public data were reprocessed by TCRdb itself: fastp quality trimming at Q25, MiXCR clonotype calling, in-frame beta chains only. Identical CDR3 proteins give one entry, which carries the most common genes and DNA. The authors' filters were not applied to this entry. For this sample there are about 290,000 distinct CDR3 sequences; 12% to 15% appear just once. 7.9% of the sample lies in the top ten.

Stable Graves' hyperthyroidism was defined as the absence of progression to ophthalmopathy over 18 months of follow-up. Hyperthyroidism patients were newly diagnosed, had a disease duration of under 2 months, and were aged 18 to 65 years. Exclusion was applied to patients with uncontrolled infections, other autoimmune diseases, pregnancy or lactation. Diagnoses relied on clinical symptoms, serum thyroxine and TRAb, thyroid ultrasound and orbital computed tomography. Ficoll-Paque density gradient centrifugation was used to isolate PBMCs from approximately 10 ml of fresh peripheral blood. Trizol reagent was used to extract total RNA, and RNA quality was then checked on an Agilent 2100 Bioanalyzer. This clonotype has ten or more counts. Its antigen remains unidentified. Base qualities are not recorded, but no much larger clone differs from it by a single base. The CDR3 numbers 15 residues from cysteine through phenylalanine. Just CDR3 DNA is preserved here, 45 bases in frame from base 1. V is clipped by 9 bases and J by 2 bases, and the sequence between their germline boundaries is 17 bases long. CDR1 KGHDR and CDR2 SFDVKD are derived from the germline V gene.

This receptor was taken from a woman aged 40 to 50 with Graves' hyperthyroidism. Recombination joined TRBV24-1 with TRBJ2-3; a tentative D match to TRBD2 spans 5 bases. The sequenced sample consisted of blood. The sequenced DNA is TGTGCCACCTCTTCTCCTCAGCGGCCCACAGATACGCAGTATTTT. The encoded protein is CATSSPQRPTDTQYF.